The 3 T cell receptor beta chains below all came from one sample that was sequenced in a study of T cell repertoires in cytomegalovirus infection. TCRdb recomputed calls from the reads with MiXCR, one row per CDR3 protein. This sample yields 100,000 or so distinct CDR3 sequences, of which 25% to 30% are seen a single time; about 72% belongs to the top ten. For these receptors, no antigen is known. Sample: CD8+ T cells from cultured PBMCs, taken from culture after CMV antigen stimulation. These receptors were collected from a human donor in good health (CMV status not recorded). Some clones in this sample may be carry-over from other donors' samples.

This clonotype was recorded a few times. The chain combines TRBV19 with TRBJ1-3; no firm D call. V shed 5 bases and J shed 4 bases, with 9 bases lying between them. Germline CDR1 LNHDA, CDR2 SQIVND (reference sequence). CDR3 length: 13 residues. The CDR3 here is CASSPGRGNTIYF. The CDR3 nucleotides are TGTGCCAGTAGTCCTGGACGGGGAAACACCATATATTTT. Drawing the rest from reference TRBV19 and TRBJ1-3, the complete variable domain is DGGITQSPKYLFRKEGQNVTLSCEQNLNHDAMYWYRQDPGQGLRLIYYSQIVNDFQKGDIAEGYSVSREKKESFPLTVTSAQKNPTAFYLCASSPGRGNTIYFGEGSWLTVV.

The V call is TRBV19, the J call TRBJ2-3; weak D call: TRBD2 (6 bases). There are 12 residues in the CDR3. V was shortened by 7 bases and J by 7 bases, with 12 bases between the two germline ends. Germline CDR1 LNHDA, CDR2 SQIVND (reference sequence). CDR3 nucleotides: TGTGCCAGTAACTCCGGGGGAAATACGCAGTATTTT. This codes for CASNSGGNTQYF.

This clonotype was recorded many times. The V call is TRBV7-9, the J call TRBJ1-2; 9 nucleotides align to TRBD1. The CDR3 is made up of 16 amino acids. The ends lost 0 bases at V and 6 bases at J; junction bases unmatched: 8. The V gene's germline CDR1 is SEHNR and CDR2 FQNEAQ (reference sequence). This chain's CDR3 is CASSLAYRDREDGYTF. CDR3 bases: TGTGCCAGCAGCTTAGCTTATAGGGACAGGGAGGATGGCTACACCTTC.